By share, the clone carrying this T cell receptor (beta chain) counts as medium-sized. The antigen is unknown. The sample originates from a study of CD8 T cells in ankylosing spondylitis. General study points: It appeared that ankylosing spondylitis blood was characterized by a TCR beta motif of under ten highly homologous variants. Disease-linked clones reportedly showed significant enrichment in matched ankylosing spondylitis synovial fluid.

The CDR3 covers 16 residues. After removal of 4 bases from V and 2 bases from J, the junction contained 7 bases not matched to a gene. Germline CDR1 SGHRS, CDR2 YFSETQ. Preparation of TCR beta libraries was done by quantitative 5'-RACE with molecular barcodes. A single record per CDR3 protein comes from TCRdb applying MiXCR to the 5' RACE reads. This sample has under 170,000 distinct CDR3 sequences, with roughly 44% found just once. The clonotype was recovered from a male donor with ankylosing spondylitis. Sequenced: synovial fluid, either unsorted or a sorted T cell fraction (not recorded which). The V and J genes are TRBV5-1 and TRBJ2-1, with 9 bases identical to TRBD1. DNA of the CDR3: TGCGCCAGCAGCCCAAGACAGGGGGTCACCTACAATGAGCAGTTCTTC. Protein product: CASSPRQGVTYNEQFF.